Listed below are T cell receptor beta chains from one sample, sequenced in a study of human T cells and chemical hapten exposure. One entry per CDR3 protein results from TCRdb running MiXCR on the RACE reads. The table includes approximately 320,000 distinct CDR3 sequences, 5% to 6.5% detected once. Source: whole blood, taken in connection with sensitization to the hapten diphenylcyclopropenone (DPC). The source is a woman in her late teens or twenties with alopecia areata. Some clones in this sample may be carry-over from other donors' samples. CDR3s leave out the opening cysteine and the closing phenylalanine or tryptophan.

J: TRBJ2-7; V: TRBV29-1; CDR3: SVVRGVGDEQY
J: TRBJ2-3; V: TRBV10-3; CDR3: AISELQVPTDTQY
J: TRBJ1-2; V: TRBV7-9; CDR3: ASSLDSNYGYT
J: TRBJ1-1; V: TRBV18; CDR3: ASSPWLGAGITEAF
J: TRBJ2-1; V: TRBV12-3/TRBV12-4; CDR3: ASSLVGEQL
J: TRBJ1-3; V: TRBV18; CDR3: ASSPVRGSGNTIY
J: TRBJ2-1; V: TRBV20-1; CDR3: SARDPAGGNEQF
J: TRBJ2-3; V: TRBV5-1; CDR3: ASSFSGTVGADTQY
J: TRBJ2-5; V: TRBV3-1; CDR3: ASSQQGALQETQY
J: TRBJ1-2; V: TRBV12-3/TRBV12-4; CDR3: ASSLGGAVYGYT
J: TRBJ2-4; V: TRBV9; CDR3: ASSVAQVSADIQY
J: TRBJ2-3; V: TRBV7-2; CDR3: ASSPRLSDTQY
J: TRBJ2-7; V: TRBV3-1; CDR3: ASSPSDAVYEQY
J: TRBJ2-7; V: TRBV7-9; CDR3: ASSLTSSGGASEQY
J: TRBJ1-3; V: TRBV7-2; CDR3: ASSSIGTIY
J: TRBJ1-1; V: TRBV18; CDR3: ASSPGRNTEAF
J: TRBJ2-1; V: TRBV12-5; CDR3: ASGAQGGGEQF
J: TRBJ1-1; V: TRBV20-1; CDR3: SATPGGRTEAF
J: TRBJ2-3; V: TRBV18; CDR3: ASSPEATDTQY
J: TRBJ2-1; V: TRBV27; CDR3: ASSSRDPYNEQF
J: TRBJ1-5; V: TRBV11-2; CDR3: ASREAEGQPQH
J: TRBJ2-3; V: TRBV7-9; CDR3: ASSLELNGNPTDTQY
J: TRBJ1-1; V: TRBV6-5; CDR3: ASSSETGRAF
J: TRBJ2-6; V: TRBV6-5; CDR3: ASTYGSAGANVLT
J: TRBJ1-2; V: TRBV6-5; CDR3: ASTRTGNYGYT
J: TRBJ2-1; V: TRBV7-8; CDR3: ASSPTAQRGGGNEQF
J: TRBJ2-3; V: TRBV6-1; CDR3: ASSEPGMPTDTQY
J: TRBJ2-2; V: TRBV6-1; CDR3: ASSEAKNTVNTGELF
J: TRBJ2-1; V: TRBV20-1; CDR3: SAHSGTSGRYEQF
J: TRBJ2-7; V: TRBV20-1; CDR3: SVGIYEQY
J: TRBJ1-1; V: TRBV29-1; CDR3: SAAPSPLDAF
J: TRBJ2-5; V: TRBV6-5; CDR3: ASSYLVETQY
J: TRBJ2-7; V: TRBV28; CDR3: ASSLVVAGWGRANGNEQY
J: TRBJ2-3; V: TRBV12-3/TRBV12-4; CDR3: ASTAFLTDTQY
J: TRBJ2-2; V: TRBV3-1; CDR3: ASSQDADSGELF
J: TRBJ2-1; V: TRBV7-2; CDR3: ASSLSGYNEQF
J: TRBJ1-5; V: TRBV7-2; CDR3: ASSGEAGRGNQPQH
J: TRBJ1-6; V: TRBV28; CDR3: ASSSEESPLH
J: TRBJ2-1; V: TRBV28; CDR3: ASSWGALKSYNEQF
J: TRBJ2-1; V: TRBV2; CDR3: ASSEPRDHNNEQF
J: TRBJ2-5; V: TRBV20-1; CDR3: SARGGTEQETQY
J: TRBJ1-1; V: TRBV7-9; CDR3: TSSPAGTGGMNTEAF